The 15 T cell receptor beta chains below come from one sample, sequenced in a study of blood T cell repertoires in COVID-19. Clones were sequenced by immunoSEQ multiplex PCR, and TCRdb holds only the in-frame ones, with some missing. The top ten hold 13% of the sample, which has roughly 110,000 clones, around 85% seen once. The source material was peripheral blood. The receptors derive from a human donor in a cohort sampled during active COVID-19.

This clone showed up just once. This chain joins TRBV19 and TRBJ1-5; 10 nucleotides line up with TRBD1. The germline CDR1 and CDR2 sequences are LNHDA and SQIVND (reference sequence). The ends lost 5 bases at V and 3 bases at J; junction bases unmatched: 4. The CDR3 has 15 amino acids. The CDR3 DNA reads as TGTGCCAGTAGTCCCGGGACAGGGGACAATCAGCCCCAGCATTTT. Its protein is CASSPGTGDNQPQHF.

V is TRBV6-5 and J is TRBJ1-5; 11 positions match TRBD1. The trim removed 6 bases at V and 3 bases at J, leaving 4 bases unmatched. This CDR3 has 15 amino acids. Germline loops: CDR1 MNHEY, CDR2 SVGAGI. The CDR3 nucleotides are TGTGCCAGCAGATTGGGACAGGGGGTCAATCAGCCCCAGCATTTT. This gives the protein CASRLGQGVNQPQHF.

The genes are TRBV9 and TRBJ1-1; 8 bases are a match to TRBD1. J was trimmed by 4 bases and V by 1 base; bases with no gene match: 0. The length of the CDR3 is 13 residues. Germline V gives CDR1 SGDLS, CDR2 YYNGEE. The CDR3 nucleotides are TGTGCCAGCAGCGTAACAGGGGGCACTGAAGCTTTCTTT. Protein: CASSVTGGTEAFF.

The genes are TRBV6-5 and TRBJ2-7; D unclear. Trimming stripped 4 bases from V and 4 bases from J, with 20 bases between. In germline, CDR1 is MNHEY, CDR2 SVGAGI. CDR3 size: 16 residues. The CDR3 DNA sequence: TGTGCCAGCAGTTCCCTCTCAACAGTCATGGCGTACGAGCAGTACTTC. It specifies CASSSLSTVMAYEQYF.

The chain carries TRBV15 and TRBJ1-5, with 7 bases matching TRBD1. J lost 4 bases, V lost 1 base, and 4 bases had no gene match. This CDR3 is 15 amino acids long. Germline V lookup: CDR1 LNHNV, CDR2 YYDKDF (reference sequence). The CDR3 nucleotides read TGTGCCACCAGCAGAGGGGACAGAGGAAATCAGCCCCAGCATTTT. It specifies CATSRGDRGNQPQHF.

The chain has TRBV6-2 or TRBV6-3 and TRBJ2-5; tentative D call: TRBD1 (6 bases). Per germline, CDR1 MNHEY and CDR2 SVGEGT. The CDR3 extends over 15 amino acids. V shed 2 bases and J shed 4 bases, with 14 bases lying between them. The CDR3, as DNA: TGTGCCAGCAGTTACGCCGGACAGTCTGGAGAGACCCAGTACTTC. Its translation: CASSYAGQSGETQYF.

This chain uses TRBV14 with TRBJ2-5; TRBD2 is a possible D gene (5 bases). This CDR3 comprises 14 residues. The germline V gene has CDR1 SGHDN and CDR2 FVKESK. Trimming stripped 1 base from V and 6 bases from J, with 12 bases between. DNA of the CDR3: TGTGCCAGCAGCCAAGTCTTCGGGGTCCAGACCCAGTACTTC. Translated, it gives CASSQVFGVQTQYF.

DNA of the CDR3: TGTGCCAGCAGTGGAGCAGGGGACTATGGCTACACCTTC. It is translated as CASSGAGDYGYTF. V and J are TRBV6-1 and TRBJ1-2, with D perhaps matching TRBD1 (6 bases). The CDR3 loop spans 13 amino acids. Trimming removed 4 bases at V and 3 bases at J, with 9 bases between. CDR1 and CDR2 from the germline V gene are MNHNS and SASEGT.

The genes are TRBV21-1 and TRBJ2-7; the table calls TRBD1, which could not be checked here. TRBV21-1 is a listed pseudogene. The CDR3 spans 15 residues. Here the CDR3 reads CASGSGQGALDEQYF. CDR3 sequence (DNA): TGTGCCAGCGGATCGGGACAGGGGGCATTGGACGAGCAGTACTTC.

Note on this clone: Other nucleotide sequences from this sample produce the same CDR3. The rearrangement uses TRBV19 and TRBJ2-2; D not resolved. CDR1 LNHDA and CDR2 SQIVND come from the germline V gene (reference sequence). The CDR3 contains 15 residues. The V end lost 1 base, the J end lost 3 bases, and 9 bases lay between the germline ends. CDR3 in amino acids: CASSIGGAYTGELFF. CDR3 bases: TGTGCCAGTAGTATAGGCGGCGCCTACACCGGGGAGCTGTTTTTT.

This chain links TRBV7-9 with TRBJ1-6, with 9 bases lining up with TRBD1. Germline-derived CDR1 and CDR2 are SEHNR and FQNEAQ (reference sequence). The ends lost 5 bases at V and 8 bases at J; junction bases unmatched: 4. The length of the CDR3 is 14 residues. The CDR3 is CASSEGQGHSPLHF. The DNA for the CDR3 is TGTGCCAGCAGCGAGGGACAGGGTCATTCACCCCTCCACTTT. The whole variable domain, remainder taken from reference TRBV7-9 and TRBJ1-6, is DTGVSQNPRHKITKRGQNVTFRCDPISEHNRLYWYRQTLGQGPEFLTYFQNEAQLEKSRLLSDRFSAERPKGSFSTLEIQRTEQGDSAMYLCASSEGQGHSPLHFGNGTRLTVT.

This clone was counted only a few times. V and J are TRBV3-1 (or the pseudogene TRBV3-2) and TRBJ1-1; D remains unclear. Trimming pared 2 bases from V and 11 bases from J, leaving 9 bases between. The CDR3 contains 11 residues. The germline CDR1 and CDR2 sequences are LGHDT and YNNKEL (reference sequence). As DNA, the CDR3 is TGTGCCAGCAGCCAACGCGGAGACGCTTTCTTT. This gives the protein CASSQRGDAFF.

V usage is TRBV5-4 and J usage is TRBJ2-3; the match to TRBD2 covers 8 bases. V dropped 0 bases and J dropped 2; count of bases not matched to a gene: 8. This CDR3 contains 17 residues. CDR1 is SGHNT and CDR2 is YYREEE in the germline V gene (reference sequence). CDR3: CASSLDPIAGFTDTQYF. CDR3 bases: TGTGCCAGCAGCTTGGACCCCATAGCGGGGTTCACAGATACGCAGTATTTT. Variable domain in full (rest from reference TRBV5-4 and TRBJ2-3): ETGVTQSPTHLIKTRGQQVTLRCSSQSGHNTVSWYQQALGQGPQFIFQYYREEENGRGNFPPRFSGLQFPNYSSELNVNALELDDSALYLCASSLDPIAGFTDTQYFGPGTRLTVL.

The CDR3 region is CASSPQGPNEQFF. The CDR3 DNA reads as TGTGCCAGCAGCCCGCAGGGTCCCAATGAGCAGTTCTTC. The chain carries TRBV7-2 and TRBJ2-1, with TRBD1 as a possible D gene (5 bases). Germline values: CDR1 SGHTA, CDR2 FQGNSA. The CDR3 contains 13 residues. V lost 5 bases, J lost 6 bases, and 11 bases lay in between.

The chain carries TRBV28 and TRBJ1-6; no definite D call. CDR1 MDHEN and CDR2 SYDVKM come from the germline V gene. The CDR3 runs 14 residues. V lost 5 bases to trimming and J lost 10 bases, with 15 bases between them. As DNA, the CDR3 is TGTGCCAGCAGTCCCGGGGTAACCCTCTCACCCCTCCACTTT. Its protein product is CASSPGVTLSPLHF.